This TCR beta chain was sequenced in a study of response to subunit inactivated influenza vaccine. The CDR3 runs to 14 residues. V shed 4 bases and J shed 5 bases, with 12 bases lying between them. CDR1 and CDR2 (germline): MNHEY, SVGEGT. In TCRdb, the RT-PCR reads were re-called with MiXCR into one record per CDR3 protein. The sample includes fewer than 800,000 distinct CDR3 sequences, less than 20% of them seen just once. The starting material was PBMCs from blood, obtained less than 13 days after vaccination. The source of this sequence is a middle-aged man who received an inactivated influenza vaccine. The genes are TRBV6-2 or TRBV6-3 and TRBJ2-1; possible D gene TRBD2, 6 bases. Here the CDR3 reads CASSFRGSHNEQFF. The CDR3, as DNA: TGTGCCAGCAGTTTTCGGGGGTCCCACAATGAGCAGTTCTTC.